This TCR beta chain was captured in a study of early T cells in non-severe SARS-CoV-2 infection. At the level of the study: Sequencing of bulk RNA from unsorted whole blood was done, without chain pairing.

Broader study findings: Missing private and CD4 specificities, VDJdb matching favored anti-spike CD8 responses.

The CDR3 consists of 15 residues. Trimming shortened V by 5 bases and J by 1 base, and 9 bases separated the two germline ends. Germline V gives CDR1 LGHDT, CDR2 YNNKEL (reference sequence). The protocol attached unique molecular identifiers to individual cDNA molecules. TCRdb re-derived calls from the 5' RACE reads in MiXCR, one entry per CDR3 protein. The sample consists of roughly 70,000 distinct CDR3 sequences, around 20% of them appearing once. The table lists this clonotype with a few counts. The target antigen is unknown. The sequence derives from an adult who was a healthcare worker with PCR-confirmed SARS-CoV-2 infection or an uninfected control (not recorded which). The chain combines TRBV3-1 with TRBJ2-6; no clear D gene. Sample: whole blood, taken at baseline. The CDR3 coding sequence is TGTGCCAGCAGCGAGATAATTTCTGGGGCCAACGTCCTGACTTTC. The encoded protein is CASSEIISGANVLTF.